The 14 T cell receptor beta chains presented below share a single source sample, sequenced in a study of CD8 T cells in Susac syndrome. With random hexamers, 0.5 to 1 ug RNA was reverse transcribed. TCRdb re-derived calls from the immunoSEQ multiplex PCR reads in MiXCR, one entry per CDR3 protein. The sample lists under 200,000 distinct CDR3 sequences; 95% were seen once. Specimen: CD8+ T cells from PBMCs. These receptors came from a human donor with Susac syndrome.

This chain links TRBV6-2 or TRBV6-3 with TRBJ1-2, with 7 positions matching TRBD1. The junction had 4 bases not matched to a gene; V was cut back by 0 bases and J by 6 bases. CDR3 length equals 14 residues. The germline gives CDR1 MNHEY, CDR2 SVGEGT. The CDR3 is CASSYSTGSNGYTF. The CDR3 DNA follows: TGTGCCAGCAGTTACTCGACAGGGTCTAATGGCTACACCTTC.

CDR3 nucleotide sequence: TGTGCCAGCAGTTTTCAGCTCCCGTCGAGCTCCTACGAGCAGTACTTC. Translation gives CASSFQLPSSSYEQYF. V gene TRBV27 combines with J gene TRBJ2-7; the D is unclear. The ends were cut back, 3 bases at V and 0 bases at J, with 15 bases in the middle. This CDR3 is 16 amino acids long. Per germline, CDR1 MNHEY and CDR2 SMNVEV (reference sequence).

V gene TRBV5-1 combines with J gene TRBJ1-1; no definite D call. V shed 1 base and J shed 3 bases, with 13 bases lying between them. The CDR3 runs to 15 residues. CDR1 is SGHRS and CDR2 is YFSETQ in the germline V gene. CDR3 protein: CASSLYRLGDTEAFF. CDR3 sequence (DNA): TGCGCCAGCAGCTTGTACCGGCTCGGGGACACTGAAGCTTTCTTT.

This chain joins TRBV12-3 or TRBV12-4 and TRBJ2-7, with 12 bases matching TRBD1. The J segment lost 6 bases and the V segment lost 2 bases, leaving 5 bases of the junction unmatched. This CDR3 has 15 residues. The CDR3 sequence: CASSLPGQGAGEQYF. CDR3 in DNA: TGTGCCAGCAGTTTACCGGGACAGGGGGCAGGCGAGCAGTACTTC.

This sequence joins TRBV4-1 and TRBJ2-7; D gene unclear. The CDR3 consists of 13 residues. V lost 1 base and J 6 bases, leaving 10 bases between the germline ends. The germline V gene encodes CDR1 MGHRA and CDR2 YSYEKL. The chain's CDR3 is CASSQGVESEQYF. CDR3 in DNA: TGCGCCAGCAGCCAAGGGGTAGAGTCCGAGCAGTACTTC.

In this sample, this clonotype turned up once. The rearrangement links TRBV29-1 to TRBJ2-6, with D perhaps matching TRBD1 or TRBD2 (5 bases each). The CDR3 is 14 amino acids. Looked up from germline, CDR1 is SQVTM and CDR2 is ANQGSEA. The V end lost 3 bases, the J end lost 3 bases, and 9 bases lay between the germline ends. DNA for the CDR3: TGCAGCGTTGATCCAGGGAGTGGGGCCAACGTCCTGACTTTC. Protein sequence: CSVDPGSGANVLTF.

This clonotype was seen more than once but under ten times. The chain couples TRBV25-1 to TRBJ2-7, with unresolved D. This CDR3 is 13 amino acids long. From germline, CDR1 is MGHDK and CDR2 SYGVNS. V was clipped by 2 bases and J by 4 bases, with 9 bases between them. CDR3 amino acids: CASSEGVSYEQYF. CDR3 coding DNA: TGTGCCAGCAGTGAAGGTGTATCGTACGAGCAGTACTTC.

The chain has TRBV7-9 and TRBJ2-3; D unclear. The ends were cut back, 4 bases at V and 2 bases at J, with 7 bases in the middle. Looked up from germline, CDR1 is SEHNR and CDR2 is FQNEAQ (reference sequence). This CDR3 has 13 residues. CDR3 in DNA: TGTGCCAGCAGCTGGACGTACACAGATACGCAGTATTTT. Translated, it gives CASSWTYTDTQYF.

This clonotype was counted between two and nine times. The chain uses TRBV27 and TRBJ1-2, with 8 bases fitting TRBD1. CDR1 MNHEY and CDR2 SMNVEV come from the germline V gene (reference sequence). CDR3 length equals 12 residues. The junction had 2 bases not matched to a gene; V was cut back by 5 bases and J by 6 bases. CDR3 coding DNA: TGTGCCAGCAGTGGACAGGGCCATGGCTACACCTTC. Translation: CASSGQGHGYTF.

This chain connects TRBV5-1 to TRBJ1-5, with a possible D match to TRBD1 (6 bases). CDR3 size: 15 residues. Germline CDR1 reads SGHRS; CDR2 reads YFSETQ. The germline V and J ends were trimmed by 2 bases and 7 bases, with 16 bases remaining between them. Here the CDR3 reads CASSLSGALGQPQHF. CDR3 coding DNA: TGCGCCAGCAGCTTATCAGGGGCGCTAGGGCAGCCCCAGCATTTT.

The chain recombines TRBV4-1 with TRBJ2-6; the match to TRBD1 covers 7 bases. With V trimmed by 4 bases and J by 1 base, 13 bases remained unmatched. The CDR3 length is 19 residues. Germline V gene lookup returns CDR1 MGHRA and CDR2 YSYEKL. The CDR3 nucleotides read TGCGCCAGCAGCCCGATTTTAGAGGGGGCGGCATCTGGGGCCAACGTCCTGACTTTC. Translated, it gives CASSPILEGAASGANVLTF.

The V and J genes are TRBV19 and TRBJ2-1, with a possible D match to TRBD1 (6 bases). The ends were cut back, 3 bases at V and 5 bases at J, with 11 bases in the middle. The CDR3 is made up of 14 amino acids. Looked up from germline, CDR1 is LNHDA and CDR2 is SQIVND (reference sequence). This chain's CDR3 is CASSIRDINNEQFF. The CDR3, as DNA: TGTGCCAGTAGTATCCGGGACATAAACAATGAGCAGTTCTTC.

This clonotype was recorded once. This sequence joins TRBV9 and TRBJ2-2; 8 bases agree with TRBD1. V shed 4 bases and J 4 bases; nucleotides not matched to a gene: 12. The CDR3 is 17 residues long. The germline V gene has CDR1 SGDLS and CDR2 YYNGEE. CDR3 sequence reads: CASSSQQGESGTGELFF. The CDR3 DNA is TGTGCCAGCAGCTCACAACAGGGGGAGAGTGGCACCGGGGAGCTGTTTTTT.

This chain links TRBV13 with TRBJ2-5; no clear D. The CDR3 loop spans 16 amino acids. Germline lookup yields CDR1 PRHDT and CDR2 FYEKMQ (reference sequence). V shed 5 bases and J shed 1 base, with 17 bases lying between them. For the CDR3, the DNA is TGTGCCAGCAGCCACAAAACCCGGACCACCCAAGAGACCCAGTACTTC. Translation: CASSHKTRTTQETQYF.